These 11 T cell receptor beta chains were all obtained from the same sample, sequenced in a study of post-analysis software for immune sequencing data. TCR beta cDNA libraries had unique molecular identifiers. A single record per CDR3 protein comes from TCRdb applying MiXCR to the PCR reads. Of hundreds of thousands of distinct CDR3 sequences listed, around 64% are singletons. Study findings and constraints: Among about 5 TRBV segments more frequent in patients than controls were TRBV5-6, TRBV5-1 and TRBV20-1.

No cognate antigen is known for these TCRs. Sequenced sample: blood. Source of these receptors: a girl aged 2 to 10 with multiple sclerosis.

This clonotype has only a few counts. The rearrangement uses TRBV29-1 and TRBJ1-2, with D tentatively TRBD1 (5 bases). Germline assignment: CDR1 SQVTM and CDR2 ANQGSEA. The CDR3 spans 12 residues. Between the trimmed V and J ends, which lost 7 bases and 3 bases, there was a span of 12 bases. The CDR3 DNA follows: TGCAGCGATCTGGGGACCCACTATGGCTACACCTTC. It codes for CSDLGTHYGYTF.

The chain carries TRBV29-1 and TRBJ2-4; either TRBD1 or TRBD2 may supply D (7 bases each). The V gene lost 2 bases and the J gene lost 12 bases, with 20 bases spanning the gap. Germline CDR1 SQVTM, CDR2 ANQGSEA. This CDR3 has 14 amino acids. CDR3 amino acids: CSVERAGGGLTQYF. CDR3 nucleotide sequence: TGCAGCGTTGAAAGGGCAGGGGGGGGACTAACTCAGTACTTC.

This clonotype was detected a few times. The chain has TRBV6-5 and TRBJ2-1; D gene ambiguous. The CDR3 has 14 amino acids. The germline V gene encodes CDR1 MNHEY and CDR2 SVGAGI. The V end lost 2 bases, the J end lost 4 bases, and 9 bases lay between the germline ends. CDR3 in amino acids: CASSYGQEYNEQFF. Written as DNA, the CDR3 is TGTGCCAGCAGTTACGGTCAGGAGTACAATGAGCAGTTCTTC.

This clonotype was observed a few times. This chain links TRBV5-1 with TRBJ1-2, with 7 bases aligning to TRBD1. J was trimmed by 5 bases and V by 4 bases; bases with no gene match: 8. Germline assignment: CDR1 SGHRS and CDR2 YFSETQ. The CDR3 sequence is 14 residues long. The CDR3 reads CASSPGDSFYGYTF. The DNA of the CDR3 is TGCGCCAGCAGCCCCGGGGACAGTTTTTATGGCTACACCTTC.

The chain uses TRBV12-3 or TRBV12-4 and TRBJ2-7, with 7 positions matching TRBD1. Matching the DNA end better, TRBJ2-4 makes the J call doubtful. The CDR3 runs to 14 residues. CDR3 bases: TGTGCCAGCAGCATCAGAACAGGGGAAAACATTCAGTACTTC. This gives the protein CASSIRTGENIQYF.

CDR3 nucleotide sequence: TGCAGTGCTAAATTCACTGGCCTATCCTACAATGAGCAGTACTTC. Its protein is CSAKFTGLSYNEQYF. The J gene is TRBJ2-1, the V gene TRBV20-1; the D is unclear. Matching the DNA end better, TRBJ2-7 makes the J call doubtful. CDR3 length: 15 residues. CDR1 is DFQATT and CDR2 is SNEGSKA in the germline V gene (reference sequence).

This clonotype has a handful of counts. The chain employs TRBV4-1 and TRBJ2-5; D possibly matches TRBD1 or TRBD2 (7 bases each). Trimming pared 4 bases from V and 5 bases from J, leaving 26 bases between. The CDR3 has 18 amino acids. Looked up from germline, CDR1 is MGHRA and CDR2 is YSYEKL. In DNA, the CDR3 is TGCGCCAGCAGCCCCATTACTGGCAGCGGGACAGAAGGGGAGACCCAGTACTTC. Amino acid sequence: CASSPITGSGTEGETQYF.

The CDR3 sequence: CASTPGTGYDEAFF. The DNA for the CDR3 is TGTGCCAGCACCCCCGGGACAGGCTATGATGAAGCTTTCTTT. The V call is TRBV7-2, the J call TRBJ1-1; the match to TRBD1 covers 8 bases. CDR1 is SGHTA and CDR2 is FQGNSA in the germline V gene. This CDR3 has 14 amino acids. V lost 7 bases and J lost 7; bases outside the gene matches: 11.

This chain connects TRBV20-1 to TRBJ1-2; D is unresolved. V was trimmed by 7 bases and J by 2 bases, leaving 11 bases between them. CDR3 size: 12 residues. Germline assignment: CDR1 DFQATT and CDR2 SNEGSKA (reference sequence). CDR3 loop: CSVSDLNYGYTF. In nucleotides, the CDR3 is TGCAGTGTTAGCGACCTCAACTATGGCTACACCTTC.

The CDR3 spells CASTPSLAGYGYTF. The CDR3 DNA reads TGTGCCAGCACCCCCTCCTTGGCGGGCTATGGCTACACCTTC. This chain joins TRBV9 and TRBJ1-2, with D unresolved. CDR3 length equals 14 residues. Germline V gene data show CDR1 as SGDLS and CDR2 as YYNGEE. V was trimmed by 6 bases and J by 4 bases, leaving 16 bases between them.

This chain uses TRBV19 with TRBJ1-2; a weak D match, TRBD1 (5 bases). Germline values: CDR1 LNHDA, CDR2 SQIVND (reference sequence). The CDR3 length is 14 residues. The V gene lost 9 bases and the J gene lost 3 bases, with 17 bases spanning the gap. The CDR3 here is CASRGLRGDYGYTF. The DNA for the CDR3 is TGTGCCAGCAGAGGCCTACGAGGGGACTATGGCTACACCTTC.